The entry that follows covers one TCR beta chain sequence. The clone's antigen remains unknown. Germline is not matched at one junction end, which may reflect a read error. The entry originates in a study of blood T cell repertoires in COVID-19 (TCRdb year 2020). About the full investigation: Samples covering the acute and convalescent phases of COVID-19 were provided by collaborators in the United States, Italy and Spain. The material from the prospective study consisted of cDNA or gDNA derived from T cells, B-cell-depleted T cells, or PBMCs. Deeply sampled blood TCRbeta repertoires from subjects exposed to, actively infected with, or recovered from COVID-19 were included in the dataset. The repertoires were released in a freely available public database intended as a resource for research on the immune response to SARS-CoV-2. The samples were drawn from two sources: the first 160 participants of the ongoing ImmuneRACE study, and about 1,300 subjects contributed by 6 global collaborators. A de-identified subject ID, COVID-19 status, age in years and sex were almost always included in the sample metadata. HLA class I and class II types, where available, came from metadata supplied by the sample provider rather than from assay-based typing. Broader findings and caveats from the paper: The amount of clinical and demographic metadata varied by source and participant and was provided uncurated.

The immunoSEQ Assay, a bias-controlled multiplex PCR, was used to amplify TCRbeta CDR3 regions from genomic DNA. Regarding the original processing steps: The number of nucleated cells in each sample was estimated by amplification of reference gene primers within the assay. Sequence reads were collapsed and filtered to measure the absolute abundance of every unique TCRbeta CDR3 rearrangement. For each sample, productive Simpson clonality was calculated as the square root of Simpson's diversity index across productive rearrangements. The clones in this table, taken by TCRdb from immuneACCESS, are in-frame only. Not every clone is retained; where verified, under half of the shortfall comes from an unresolved V gene, and the cause of the rest is unknown. That table gives V, J and clone size, and the DNA gave D and trimming. The sample table lists some 420,000 clones, 75% to 90% of them with a count of one. Clones ranked in the top ten supply 0.95% to 1.2% of the sample.

Participants in the prospective study were enrolled through a virtual design, were aged roughly 18 to 100 years, and lived in approximately 24 United States geographic areas. In the prospective study, participants were assigned to cohorts based on the clinical history participants reported in a screening survey and a study questionnaire. Recovered participants in ImmuneRACE Cohort 3 were defined as having two consecutive negative NP/OP PCR tests, clearance from a healthcare professional, or resolution of symptoms. In the prospective study, whole blood, serum and a nasopharyngeal or oropharyngeal swab were collected from each participant by mobile phlebotomists. Over an approximately 2-month period, participants in the prospective study had the option of providing additional blood draws and questionnaires. Blood samples from the prospective study were shipped frozen or at room temperature prior to DNA extraction.

Spanning cysteine to phenylalanine, the CDR3 consists of 15 amino acids. Only CDR3 DNA is held: 45 bases, read in frame from base 1. The CDR1 and CDR2 encoded by the germline V gene (reference sequence) are SSHAT and FNYEAQ. What was sequenced was PBMCs or T cells enriched from blood (not recorded which). The chain joins TRBV7-7 to TRBJ2-2; TRBD2 is a weak D gene call, 6 bases matching. This TCR was recovered from a man aged 25-45 years who had recovered from COVID-19. The CDR3 protein is CASSFGGVNTGELFF. The bases are TGTGCTAGCAGCTTTGGCGGGGTGAACACCGGGGAGCTGTTTTTT.